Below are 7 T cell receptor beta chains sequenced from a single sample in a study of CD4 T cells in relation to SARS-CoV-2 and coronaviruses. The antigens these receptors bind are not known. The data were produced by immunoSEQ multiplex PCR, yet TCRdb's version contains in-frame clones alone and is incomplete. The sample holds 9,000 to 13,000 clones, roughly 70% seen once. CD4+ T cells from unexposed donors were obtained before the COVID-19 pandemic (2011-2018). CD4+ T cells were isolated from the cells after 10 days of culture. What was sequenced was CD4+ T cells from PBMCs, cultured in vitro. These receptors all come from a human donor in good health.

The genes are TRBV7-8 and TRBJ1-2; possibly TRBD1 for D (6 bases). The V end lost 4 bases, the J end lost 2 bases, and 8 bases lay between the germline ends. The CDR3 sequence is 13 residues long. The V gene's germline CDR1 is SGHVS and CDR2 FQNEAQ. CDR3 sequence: CASSSQGNYGYTF. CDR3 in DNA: TGTGCCAGCAGCTCTCAGGGGAACTATGGCTACACCTTC. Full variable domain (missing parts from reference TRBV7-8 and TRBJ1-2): GAGVSQSPRYKVAKRGQDVALRCDPISGHVSLFWYQQALGQGPEFLTYFQNEAQLDKSGLPSDRFFAERPEGSVSTLKIQRTQQEDSAVYLCASSSQGNYGYTFGSGTRLTVV.

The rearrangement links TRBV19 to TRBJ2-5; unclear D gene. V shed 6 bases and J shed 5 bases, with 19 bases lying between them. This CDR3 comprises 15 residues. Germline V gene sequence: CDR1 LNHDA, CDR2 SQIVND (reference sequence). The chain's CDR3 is CASSRIHGVRETQYF. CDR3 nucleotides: TGTGCCAGTAGCCGGATTCACGGAGTTCGGGAGACCCAGTACTTC.

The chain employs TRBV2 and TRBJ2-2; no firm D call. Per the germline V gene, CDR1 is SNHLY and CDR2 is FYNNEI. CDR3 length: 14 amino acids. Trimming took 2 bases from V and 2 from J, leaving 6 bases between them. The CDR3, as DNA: TGTGCCAGCAGTGAACAGACCAACACCGGGGAGCTGTTTTTT. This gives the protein CASSEQTNTGELFF.

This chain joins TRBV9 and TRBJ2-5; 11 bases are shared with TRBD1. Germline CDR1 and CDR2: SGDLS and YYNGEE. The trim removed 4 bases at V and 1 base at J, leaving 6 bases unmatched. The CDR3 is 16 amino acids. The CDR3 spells CASSRGTGGTQETQYF. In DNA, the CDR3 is TGTGCCAGCAGCCGCGGGACAGGGGGGACCCAAGAGACCCAGTACTTC.

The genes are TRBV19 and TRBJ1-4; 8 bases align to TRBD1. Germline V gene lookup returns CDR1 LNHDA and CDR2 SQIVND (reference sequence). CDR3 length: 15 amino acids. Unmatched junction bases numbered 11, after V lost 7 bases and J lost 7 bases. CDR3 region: CASTIQGARGEKLFF. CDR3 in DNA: TGTGCCAGTACCATCCAGGGGGCGCGGGGTGAAAAACTGTTTTTT.

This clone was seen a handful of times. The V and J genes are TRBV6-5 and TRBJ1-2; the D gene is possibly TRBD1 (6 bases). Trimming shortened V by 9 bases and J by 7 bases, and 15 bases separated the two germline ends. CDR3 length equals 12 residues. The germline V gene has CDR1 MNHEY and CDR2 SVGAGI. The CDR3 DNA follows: TGTGCCAGTTCAGGGGCGGTCGGTGGCTACACCTTC. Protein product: CASSGAVGGYTF.

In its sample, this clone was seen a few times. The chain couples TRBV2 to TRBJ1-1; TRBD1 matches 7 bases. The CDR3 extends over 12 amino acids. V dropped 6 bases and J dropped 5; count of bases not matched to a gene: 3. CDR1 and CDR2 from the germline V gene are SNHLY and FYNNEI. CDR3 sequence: CASSIRGTEAFF. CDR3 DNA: TGTGCCAGCAGCATCAGGGGGACTGAAGCTTTCTTT.